This T cell receptor (beta chain) was observed in a study of T cell repertoires in cytomegalovirus infection. The sample holds a few counts of this clonotype. Its antigen is unidentified. Each CDR3 protein gets one entry after TCRdb re-called the reads with MiXCR. The sample consists of fewer than 650,000 distinct CDR3 sequences, around two fifths of them appearing once. This sequence originates from a human donor in good health (CMV status not recorded). Some clones in this sample may be carry-over from other donors' samples. The sequences come from cultured PBMCs, collected from culture after CMV antigen stimulation.

In DNA form, the CDR3 reads TGTGCCAGCAGCTTAGTGTCAGCGGGGGGCACAGATACGCAGTATTTT. It translates to CASSLVSAGGTDTQYF. J is TRBJ2-3 and V is TRBV7-8; 8 positions agree with TRBD2. The CDR3 extends over 16 amino acids. The germline V gene has CDR1 SGHVS and CDR2 FQNEAQ. J gave up 1 base and V 1 base, and 4 bases lay outside the gene matches.